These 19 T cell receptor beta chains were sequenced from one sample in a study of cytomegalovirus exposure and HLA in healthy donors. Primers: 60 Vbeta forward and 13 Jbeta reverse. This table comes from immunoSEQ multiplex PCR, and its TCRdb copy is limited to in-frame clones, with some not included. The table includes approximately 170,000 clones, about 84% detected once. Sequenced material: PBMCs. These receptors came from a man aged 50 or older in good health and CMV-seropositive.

The chain's CDR3 is CASSLGGAGKNIQYF. Here the CDR3 DNA reads TGTGCCAGCAGCTTGGGTGGGGCAGGCAAAAACATTCAGTACTTC. V is TRBV5-4 and J is TRBJ2-4, with D tentatively TRBD1 (5 bases). CDR3 size: 15 residues. CDR1 and CDR2 (germline): SGHNT, YYREEE (reference sequence). Trimming removed 0 bases from V and 3 bases from J, with 10 bases in between.

The CDR3 is CAWSRDSSGANVLTF. The DNA of the CDR3 is TGTGCCTGGAGTAGGGACAGCTCTGGGGCCAACGTCCTGACTTTC. This rearrangement joins TRBV30 to TRBJ2-6; TRBD1 matches 7 bases. The junction had 1 base not matched to a gene; V was cut back by 2 bases and J by 0 bases. CDR1 and CDR2 (germline): GTSNPN, SVGIG (reference sequence). The CDR3 is made up of 15 amino acids. The whole variable domain, remainder taken from reference TRBV30 and TRBJ2-6, is SQTIHQWPATLVQPVGSPLSLECTVEGTSNPNLYWYRQAAGRGLQLLFYSVGIGQISSEVPQNLSASRPQDRQFILSSKKLLLSDSGFYLCAWSRDSSGANVLTFGAGSRLTVL.

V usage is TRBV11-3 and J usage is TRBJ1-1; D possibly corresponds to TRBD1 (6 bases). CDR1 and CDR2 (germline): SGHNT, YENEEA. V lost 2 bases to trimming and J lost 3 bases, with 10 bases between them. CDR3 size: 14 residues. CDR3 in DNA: TGTGCCAGCAGCTTATTGGGGGCGGACACTGAAGCTTTCTTT. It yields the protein CASSLLGADTEAFF.

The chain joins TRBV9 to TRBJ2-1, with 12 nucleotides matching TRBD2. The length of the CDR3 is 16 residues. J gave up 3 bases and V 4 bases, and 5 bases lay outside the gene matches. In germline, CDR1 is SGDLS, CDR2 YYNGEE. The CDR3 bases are TGTGCCAGCAGCCCAACTAGCGGGGGGTTCTACAATGAGCAGTTCTTC. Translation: CASSPTSGGFYNEQFF.

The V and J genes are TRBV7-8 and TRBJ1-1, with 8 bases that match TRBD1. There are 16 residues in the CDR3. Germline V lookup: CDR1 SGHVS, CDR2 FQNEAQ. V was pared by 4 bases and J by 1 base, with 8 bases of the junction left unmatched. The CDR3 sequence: CASSSQGAKGNTEAFF. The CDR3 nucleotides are TGTGCCAGCAGCTCGCAGGGGGCCAAGGGGAACACTGAAGCTTTCTTT.

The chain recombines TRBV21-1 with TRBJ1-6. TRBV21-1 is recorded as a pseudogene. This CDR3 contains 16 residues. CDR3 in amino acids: CASSSPGGRNNSPLHF. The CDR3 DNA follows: TGTGCCAGCAGCTCACCGGGGGGCAGAAATAATTCACCCCTCCACTTT.

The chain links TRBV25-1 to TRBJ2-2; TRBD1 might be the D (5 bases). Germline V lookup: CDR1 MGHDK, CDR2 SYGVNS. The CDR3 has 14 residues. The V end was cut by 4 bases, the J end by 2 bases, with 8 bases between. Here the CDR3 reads CASSVGANTGELFF. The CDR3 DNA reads TGTGCCAGCAGTGTAGGGGCCAACACCGGGGAGCTGTTTTTT.

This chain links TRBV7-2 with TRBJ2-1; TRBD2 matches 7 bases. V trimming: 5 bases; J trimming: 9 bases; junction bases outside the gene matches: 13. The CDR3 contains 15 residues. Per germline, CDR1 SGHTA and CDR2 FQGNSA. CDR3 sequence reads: CASSLVGTTRGEQFF. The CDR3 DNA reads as TGTGCCAGCAGCCTAGTCGGGACTACGCGGGGTGAGCAGTTCTTC. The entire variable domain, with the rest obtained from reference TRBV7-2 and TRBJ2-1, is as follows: GAGVSQSPSNKVTEKGKDVELRCDPISGHTALYWYRQSLGQGLEFLIYFQGNSAPDKSGLPSDRFSAERTGGSVSTLTIQRTQQEDSAVYLCASSLVGTTRGEQFFGPGTRLTVL.

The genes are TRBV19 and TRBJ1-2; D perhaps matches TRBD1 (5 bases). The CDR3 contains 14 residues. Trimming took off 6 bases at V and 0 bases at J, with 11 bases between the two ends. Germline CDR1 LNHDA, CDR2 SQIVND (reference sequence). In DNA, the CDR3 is TGTGCCAGTAGGACAGCCTCCTCTAACTATGGCTACACCTTC. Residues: CASRTASSNYGYTF.

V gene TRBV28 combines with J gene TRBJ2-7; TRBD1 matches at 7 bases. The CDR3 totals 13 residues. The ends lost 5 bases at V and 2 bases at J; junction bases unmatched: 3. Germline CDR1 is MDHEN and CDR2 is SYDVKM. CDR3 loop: CASSGGQTYEQYF. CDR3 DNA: TGTGCCAGCAGTGGGGGACAGACCTACGAGCAGTACTTC.

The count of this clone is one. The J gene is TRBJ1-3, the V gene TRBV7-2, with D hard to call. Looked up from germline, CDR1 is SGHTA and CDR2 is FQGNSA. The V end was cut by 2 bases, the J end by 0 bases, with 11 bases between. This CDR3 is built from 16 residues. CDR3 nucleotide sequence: TGTGCCAGCAGCTTAAGCGGACGTATCTCTGGAAACACCATATATTTT. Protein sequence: CASSLSGRISGNTIYF. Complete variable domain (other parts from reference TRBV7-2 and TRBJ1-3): GAGVSQSPSNKVTEKGKDVELRCDPISGHTALYWYRQSLGQGLEFLIYFQGNSAPDKSGLPSDRFSAERTGGSVSTLTIQRTQQEDSAVYLCASSLSGRISGNTIYFGEGSWLTVV.

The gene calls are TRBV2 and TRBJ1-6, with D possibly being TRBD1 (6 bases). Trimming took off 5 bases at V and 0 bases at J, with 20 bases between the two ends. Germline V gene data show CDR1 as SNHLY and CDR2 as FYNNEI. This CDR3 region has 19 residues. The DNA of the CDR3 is TGTGCCAGCAGTCTTTCCTCGGGACAACAGAGCTCCTATAATTCACCCCTCCACTTT. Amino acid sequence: CASSLSSGQQSSYNSPLHF.

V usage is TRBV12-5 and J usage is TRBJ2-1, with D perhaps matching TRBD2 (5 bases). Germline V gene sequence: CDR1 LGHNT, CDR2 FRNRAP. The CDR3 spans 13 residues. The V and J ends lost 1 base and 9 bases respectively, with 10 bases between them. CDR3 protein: CASGLEVEGEQFF. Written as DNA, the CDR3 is TGTGCTAGTGGTTTGGAGGTAGAGGGTGAGCAGTTCTTC.

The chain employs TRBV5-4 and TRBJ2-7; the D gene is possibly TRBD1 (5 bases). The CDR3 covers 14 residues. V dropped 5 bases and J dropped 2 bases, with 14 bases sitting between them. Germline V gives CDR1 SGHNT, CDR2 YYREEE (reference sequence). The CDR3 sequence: CASSLTAPPYEQYF. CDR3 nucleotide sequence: TGTGCCAGCAGTTTGACAGCTCCACCCTACGAGCAGTACTTC.

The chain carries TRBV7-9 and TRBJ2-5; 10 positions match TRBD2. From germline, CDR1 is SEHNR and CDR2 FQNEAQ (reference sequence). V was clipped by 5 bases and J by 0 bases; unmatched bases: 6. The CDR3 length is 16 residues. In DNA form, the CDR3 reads TGTGCCAGCAGCCCACCGGGACTAGCGCACCAAGAGACCCAGTACTTC. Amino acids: CASSPPGLAHQETQYF.

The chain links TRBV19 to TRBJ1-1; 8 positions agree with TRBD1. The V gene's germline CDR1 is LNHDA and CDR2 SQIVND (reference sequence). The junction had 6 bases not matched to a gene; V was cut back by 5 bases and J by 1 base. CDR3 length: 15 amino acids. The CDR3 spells CASSVDRGANTEAFF. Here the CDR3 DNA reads TGTGCCAGTAGTGTTGACAGGGGTGCGAACACTGAAGCTTTCTTT.

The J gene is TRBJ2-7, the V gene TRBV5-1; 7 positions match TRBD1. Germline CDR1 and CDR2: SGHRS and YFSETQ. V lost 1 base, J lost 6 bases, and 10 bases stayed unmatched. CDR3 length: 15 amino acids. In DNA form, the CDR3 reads TGCGCCAGCAGCTTGCAGGCGACAGGGCATCGCGAGCAGTACTTC. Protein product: CASSLQATGHREQYF.

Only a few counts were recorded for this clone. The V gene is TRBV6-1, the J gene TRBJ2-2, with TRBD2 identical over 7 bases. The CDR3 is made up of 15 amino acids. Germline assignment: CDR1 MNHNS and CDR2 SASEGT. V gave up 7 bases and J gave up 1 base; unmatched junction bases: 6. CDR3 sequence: CASIRQRGNTGELFF. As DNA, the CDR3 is TGTGCCAGCATCCGGCAGCGGGGGAACACCGGGGAGCTGTTTTTT.

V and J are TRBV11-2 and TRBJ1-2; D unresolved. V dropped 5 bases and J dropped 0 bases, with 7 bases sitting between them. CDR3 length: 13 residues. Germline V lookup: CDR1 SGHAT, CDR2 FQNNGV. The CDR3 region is CASSHIANYGYTF. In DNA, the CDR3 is TGTGCCAGCAGCCATATAGCTAACTATGGCTACACCTTC.